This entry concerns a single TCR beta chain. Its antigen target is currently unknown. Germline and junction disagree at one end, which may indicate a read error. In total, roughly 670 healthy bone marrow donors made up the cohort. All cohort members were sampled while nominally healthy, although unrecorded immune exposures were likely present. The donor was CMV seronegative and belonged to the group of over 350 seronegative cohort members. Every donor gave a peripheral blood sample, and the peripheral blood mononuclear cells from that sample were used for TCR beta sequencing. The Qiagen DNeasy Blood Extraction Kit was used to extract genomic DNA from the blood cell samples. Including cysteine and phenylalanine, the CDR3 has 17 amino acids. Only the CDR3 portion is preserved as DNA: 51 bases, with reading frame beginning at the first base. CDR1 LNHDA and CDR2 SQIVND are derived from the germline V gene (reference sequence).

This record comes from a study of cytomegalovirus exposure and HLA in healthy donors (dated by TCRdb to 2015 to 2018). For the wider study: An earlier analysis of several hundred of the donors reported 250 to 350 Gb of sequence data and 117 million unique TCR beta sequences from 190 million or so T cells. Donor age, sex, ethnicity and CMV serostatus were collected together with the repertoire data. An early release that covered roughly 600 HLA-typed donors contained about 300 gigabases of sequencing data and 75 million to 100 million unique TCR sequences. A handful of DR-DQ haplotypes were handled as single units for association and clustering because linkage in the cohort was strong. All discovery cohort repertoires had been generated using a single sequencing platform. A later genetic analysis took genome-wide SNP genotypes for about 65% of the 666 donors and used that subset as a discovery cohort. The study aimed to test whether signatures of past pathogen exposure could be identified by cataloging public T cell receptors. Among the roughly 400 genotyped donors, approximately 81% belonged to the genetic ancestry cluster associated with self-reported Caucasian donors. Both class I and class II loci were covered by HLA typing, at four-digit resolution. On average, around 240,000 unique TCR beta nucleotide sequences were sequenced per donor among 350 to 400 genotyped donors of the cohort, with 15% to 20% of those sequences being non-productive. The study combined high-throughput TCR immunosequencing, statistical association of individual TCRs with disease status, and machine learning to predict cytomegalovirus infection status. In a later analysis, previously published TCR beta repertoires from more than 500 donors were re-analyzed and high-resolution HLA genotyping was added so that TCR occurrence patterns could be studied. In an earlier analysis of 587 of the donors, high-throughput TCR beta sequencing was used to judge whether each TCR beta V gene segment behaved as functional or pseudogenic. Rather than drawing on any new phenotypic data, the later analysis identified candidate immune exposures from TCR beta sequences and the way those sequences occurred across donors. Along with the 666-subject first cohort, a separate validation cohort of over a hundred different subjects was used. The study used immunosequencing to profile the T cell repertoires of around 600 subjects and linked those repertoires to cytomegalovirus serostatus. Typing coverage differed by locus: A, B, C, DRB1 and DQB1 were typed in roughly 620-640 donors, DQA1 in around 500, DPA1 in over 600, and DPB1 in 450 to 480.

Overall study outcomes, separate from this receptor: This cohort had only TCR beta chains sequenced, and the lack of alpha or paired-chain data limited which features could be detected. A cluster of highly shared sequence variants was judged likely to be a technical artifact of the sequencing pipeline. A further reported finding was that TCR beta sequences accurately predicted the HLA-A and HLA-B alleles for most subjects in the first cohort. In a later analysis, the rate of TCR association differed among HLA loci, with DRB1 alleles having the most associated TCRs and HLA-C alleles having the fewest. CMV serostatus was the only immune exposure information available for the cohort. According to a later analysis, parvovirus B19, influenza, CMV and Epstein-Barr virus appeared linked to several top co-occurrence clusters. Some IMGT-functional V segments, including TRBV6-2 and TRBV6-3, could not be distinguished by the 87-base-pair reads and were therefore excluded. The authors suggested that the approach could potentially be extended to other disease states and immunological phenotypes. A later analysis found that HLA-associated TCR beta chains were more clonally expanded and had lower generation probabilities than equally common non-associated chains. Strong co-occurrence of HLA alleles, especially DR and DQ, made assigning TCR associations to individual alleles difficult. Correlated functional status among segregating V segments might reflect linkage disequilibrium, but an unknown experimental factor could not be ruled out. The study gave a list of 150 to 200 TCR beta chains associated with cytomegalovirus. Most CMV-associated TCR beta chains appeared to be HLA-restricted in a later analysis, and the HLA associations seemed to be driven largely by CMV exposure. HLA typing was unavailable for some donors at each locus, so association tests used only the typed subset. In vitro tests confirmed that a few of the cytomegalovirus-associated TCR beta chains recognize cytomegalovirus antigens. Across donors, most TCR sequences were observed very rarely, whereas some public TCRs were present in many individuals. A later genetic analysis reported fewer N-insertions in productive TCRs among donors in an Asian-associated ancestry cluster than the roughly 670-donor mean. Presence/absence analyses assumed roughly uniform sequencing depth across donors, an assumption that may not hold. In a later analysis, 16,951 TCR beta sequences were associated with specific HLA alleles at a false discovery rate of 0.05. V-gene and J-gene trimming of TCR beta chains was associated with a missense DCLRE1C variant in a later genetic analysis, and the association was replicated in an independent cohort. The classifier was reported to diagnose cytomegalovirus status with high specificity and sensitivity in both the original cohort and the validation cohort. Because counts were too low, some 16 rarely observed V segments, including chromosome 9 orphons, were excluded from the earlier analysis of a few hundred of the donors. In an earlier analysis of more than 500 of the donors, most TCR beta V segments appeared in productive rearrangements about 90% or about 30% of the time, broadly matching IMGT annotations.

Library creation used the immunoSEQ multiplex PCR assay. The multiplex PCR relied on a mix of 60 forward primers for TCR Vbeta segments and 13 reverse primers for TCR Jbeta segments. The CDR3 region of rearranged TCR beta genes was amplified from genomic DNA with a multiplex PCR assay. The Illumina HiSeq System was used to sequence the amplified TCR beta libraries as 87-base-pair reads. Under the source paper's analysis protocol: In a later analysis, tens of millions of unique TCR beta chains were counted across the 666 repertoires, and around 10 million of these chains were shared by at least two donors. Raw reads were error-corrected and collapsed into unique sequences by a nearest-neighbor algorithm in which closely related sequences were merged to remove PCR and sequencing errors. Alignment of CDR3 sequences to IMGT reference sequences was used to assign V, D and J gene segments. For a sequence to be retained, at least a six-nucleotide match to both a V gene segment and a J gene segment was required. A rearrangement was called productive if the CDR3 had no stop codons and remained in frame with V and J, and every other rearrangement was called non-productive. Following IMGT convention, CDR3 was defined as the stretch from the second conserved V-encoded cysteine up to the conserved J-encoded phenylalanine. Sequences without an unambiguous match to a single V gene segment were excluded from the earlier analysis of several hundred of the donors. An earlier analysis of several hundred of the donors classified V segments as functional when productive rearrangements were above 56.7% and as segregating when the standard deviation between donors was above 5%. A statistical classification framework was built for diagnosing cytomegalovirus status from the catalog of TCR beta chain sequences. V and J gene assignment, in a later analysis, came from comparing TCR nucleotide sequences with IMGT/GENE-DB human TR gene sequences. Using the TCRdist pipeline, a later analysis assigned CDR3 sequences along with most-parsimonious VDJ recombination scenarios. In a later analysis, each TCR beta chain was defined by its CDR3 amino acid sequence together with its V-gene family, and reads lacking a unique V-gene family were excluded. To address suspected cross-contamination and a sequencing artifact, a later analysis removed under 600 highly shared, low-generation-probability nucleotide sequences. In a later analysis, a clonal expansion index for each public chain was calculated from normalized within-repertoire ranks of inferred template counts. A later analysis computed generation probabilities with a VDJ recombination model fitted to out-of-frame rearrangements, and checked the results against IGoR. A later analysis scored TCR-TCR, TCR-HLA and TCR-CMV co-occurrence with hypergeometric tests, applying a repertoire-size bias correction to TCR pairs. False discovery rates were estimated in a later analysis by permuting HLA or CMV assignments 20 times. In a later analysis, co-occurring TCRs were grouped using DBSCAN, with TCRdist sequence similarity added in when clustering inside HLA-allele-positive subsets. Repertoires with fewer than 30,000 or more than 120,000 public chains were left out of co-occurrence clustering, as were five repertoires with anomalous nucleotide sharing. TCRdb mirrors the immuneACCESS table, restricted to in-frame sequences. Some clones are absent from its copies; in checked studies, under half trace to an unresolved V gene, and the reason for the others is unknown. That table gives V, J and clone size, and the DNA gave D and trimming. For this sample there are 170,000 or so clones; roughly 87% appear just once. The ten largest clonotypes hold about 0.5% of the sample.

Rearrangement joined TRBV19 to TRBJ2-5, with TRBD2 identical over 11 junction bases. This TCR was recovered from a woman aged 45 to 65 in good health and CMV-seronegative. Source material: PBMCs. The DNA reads TGTGCCAGCAGTAACTGGGGACTAGCGGTGAAGGTGGAGACCCAGTACTTC. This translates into CASSNWGLAVKVETQYF. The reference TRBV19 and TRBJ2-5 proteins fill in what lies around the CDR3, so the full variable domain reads DGGITQSPKYLFRKEGQNVTLSCEQNLNHDAMYWYRQDPGQGLRLIYYSQIVNDFQKGDIAEGYSVSREKKESFPLTVTSAQKNPTAFYLCASSNWGLAVKVETQYFGPGTRLLVL.